This entry lists 13 T cell receptor beta chains sequenced from one sample in a study of blood T cells in healthy people across ages. Combining a sample-barcoded 5' primer with a J-beta primer mix, a second PCR ran for about 7 to 11 cycles. From the 5' RACE reads, TCRdb called clonotypes with MiXCR, one entry per CDR3 protein. The sample has about 590,000 distinct CDR3 sequences, 25% to 35% seen once. The sequencing input was blood. These receptors all stem from a woman of 80 years or more in good health.

Of note for this clonotype: It is unclear where the CDR3 begins or ends on the DNA, so no DNA is shown, and the CDR3 is as TCRdb lists it. The chain has TRBV5-6 and TRBJ2-3; TRBD1 is the table's D call and was not checked against the DNA. The CDR3 numbers 22 amino acids, ends counted. Germline CDR1 SGHDT, CDR2 YYEEEE. CDR3 loop: CASSLALREQFFGPGGSDTQYF.

Comments on this clonotype: Germline and junction disagree at one end, which may indicate a read error. This chain links TRBV7-2 with TRBJ1-3; D is undetermined. CDR1 and CDR2 (germline): SGHTA, FQGNSA. The CDR3 totals 14 residues. DNA of the CDR3: TGTGCCACCAAGCCGAGGAACTCTGGAAACACCAGATATTTT. Translated: CATKPRNSGNTRYF.

This clonotype was seen repeatedly, ten times or more. The J gene is TRBJ2-5, the V gene TRBV11-2; the match to TRBD2 covers 10 bases. Germline lookup yields CDR1 SGHAT and CDR2 FQNNGV. Losses at the gene ends were 1 base for V and 3 bases for J; bases not matched to a gene: 8. The CDR3 runs to 17 residues. The CDR3 spells CASSLGERGGGEETQYF. The CDR3 DNA sequence: TGTGCCAGCAGCTTAGGGGAGCGGGGGGGAGGTGAAGAGACCCAGTACTTC.

The table lists this clonotype with many counts. The chain links TRBV6-6 to TRBJ1-5; D is unresolved. The CDR3 contains 17 residues. V was pared by 5 bases and J by 3 bases, with 20 bases between. Germline V gives CDR1 MNHNY, CDR2 SVGAGI (reference sequence). CDR3 protein: CASSHDSKKSVNQPQHF. CDR3 DNA: TGTGCCAGCAGTCATGATTCTAAAAAGAGCGTCAATCAGCCCCAGCATTTT.

This clonotype was counted ten times or more. V is TRBV27 and J is TRBJ1-5; tentatively, D is TRBD1 (5 bases). The CDR3 is made up of 16 amino acids. Germline V gene lookup returns CDR1 MNHEY and CDR2 SMNVEV (reference sequence). V was pared by 6 bases and J by 4 bases, with 19 bases between. Here the CDR3 DNA reads TGTGCCAGCAGGCCTGACCACAGGCGAGGGAATCAGCCCCAGCATTTT. This encodes CASRPDHRRGNQPQHF.

The sample holds many counts of this clonotype. This sequence joins TRBV5-6 and TRBJ2-3; TRBD2 agrees at 11 bases. This CDR3 is built from 18 residues. From germline, CDR1 is SGHDT and CDR2 YYEEEE. V lost 4 bases and J lost 0; bases outside the gene matches: 10. CDR3 in DNA: TGTGCCAGCAGCCCCCTAGCGGGGGGACACCCTAGCACAGATACGCAGTATTTT. It codes for CASSPLAGGHPSTDTQYF.

This clonotype has ten or more counts. The chain couples TRBV6-5 to TRBJ2-7, with 12 bases that match TRBD1. Germline V gives CDR1 MNHEY, CDR2 SVGAGI. This CDR3 region has 16 residues. With V trimmed by 2 bases and J by 5 bases, 7 bases remained unmatched. CDR3 residues: CASSYLRGQGANEQYF. The CDR3 region has the DNA TGTGCCAGCAGTTACCTTCGGGGACAGGGGGCGAACGAGCAGTACTTC.

This clonotype was detected ten times or more. The chain employs TRBV5-4 and TRBJ1-5; D gene unclear. Trimming removed 0 bases from V and 3 bases from J, with 10 bases in between. The CDR3 loop spans 15 amino acids. Germline CDR1 is SGHNT and CDR2 is YYREEE (reference sequence). The CDR3 spells CASSLGRELNQPQHF. CDR3 DNA sequence: TGTGCCAGCAGCTTGGGGAGGGAACTCAATCAGCCCCAGCATTTT.

This clonotype was observed a handful of times. V gene TRBV7-9 combines with J gene TRBJ1-1; 10 bases align to TRBD1. The CDR3 is 14 residues long. Germline CDR1 and CDR2: SEHNR and FQNEAQ (reference sequence). V dropped 5 bases and J dropped 5; count of bases not matched to a gene: 5. CDR3 residues: CASSLGDRGTEAFF. In DNA form, the CDR3 reads TGTGCCAGCAGCCTAGGGGACAGGGGAACTGAAGCTTTCTTT. Together with reference TRBV7-9 and TRBJ1-1, the CDR3 gives the full variable domain: DTGVSQNPRHKITKRGQNVTFRCDPISEHNRLYWYRQTLGQGPEFLTYFQNEAQLEKSRLLSDRFSAERPKGSFSTLEIQRTEQGDSAMYLCASSLGDRGTEAFFGQGTRLTVV.

Notes on this clonotype: One base away lies a much larger clone, so this may be a sequencing read error. Here the CDR3 omits its conserved ending phenylalanine or tryptophan, so a read error is the likely source. V and J are TRBV12-3 or TRBV12-4 and TRBJ2-1, with no clear D. V was cut by 10 bases and J by 8 bases, with 12 bases left in between. The CDR3 is 11 residues long. CDR3 bases: TGTGCCACCTTGGCCCGGCATGAGCAGTTCGTC. Amino acid sequence: CATLARHEQFV.

As for this clonotype: A much bigger clone sits one base away, suggesting this may be a read error. V usage is TRBV18 and J usage is TRBJ1-2, with D possibly being TRBD1 (5 bases). Per the germline V gene, CDR1 is KGHSH and CDR2 is LQKENI. The CDR3 is 15 amino acids. Trimming removed 4 bases at V and 6 bases at J, with 18 bases between. The CDR3 DNA reads TGTGCCAGCTCACACGGGACTTCAGGGCGGGATGGCTACACCTTC. It encodes CASSHGTSGRDGYTF.

The rearrangement joins TRBV5-1 to TRBJ1-5, with a weak D call TRBD1 (6 bases). Trimming removed 0 bases at V and 1 base at J, with 11 bases between. The CDR3 loop spans 16 amino acids. Germline lookup yields CDR1 SGHRS and CDR2 YFSETQ. The CDR3 region is CASSLGLGASNQPQHF. The CDR3 bases are TGCGCCAGCAGCTTGGGTCTGGGGGCAAGCAATCAGCCCCAGCATTTT.

This clonotype has at least ten counts. The CDR3 DNA follows: TGTGCCAGCAGCCAAACGGGGTACACAGATACGCAGTATTTT. The encoded protein is CASSQTGYTDTQYF. V usage is TRBV7-3 and J usage is TRBJ2-3, with D perhaps matching TRBD2 (5 bases). The germline CDR1 and CDR2 sequences are SGHTA and FQGTGA. Trimming cost V 5 bases and J 2 bases, with 11 bases left between them. The CDR3 totals 14 residues. The complete variable domain, with remaining parts taken from reference TRBV7-3 and TRBJ2-3, reads GAGVSQTPSNKVTEKGKYVELRCDPISGHTALYWYRQSLGQGPEFLIYFQGTGAADDSGLPNDRFFAVRPEGSVSTLKIQRTERGDSAVYLCASSQTGYTDTQYFGPGTRLTVL.